The 13 T cell receptor beta chains below come from one sample, sequenced in a study of T cell clonotyping in hematopoietic cell transplantation. The method was immunoSEQ multiplex PCR; TCRdb's version includes in-frame clones alone and lacks a portion of them. In the table there are under 9,500 clones, about 82% of which are singletons. The source was PBMCs, collected 180 days after allogeneic stem cell transplant. These receptors originate from a female patient under 45 who had an allogeneic stem cell transplant, so the T cells may come from the graft donor. Some clones in this sample may be carry-over from other donors' samples.

This chain connects TRBV14 to TRBJ2-1; 14 bases fit TRBD2. The germline V gene encodes CDR1 SGHDN and CDR2 FVKESK. The CDR3 is 16 residues long. V gave up 1 base and J gave up 14 bases; unmatched junction bases: 10. CDR3 sequence reads: CASSQGLAGGGMKKFF. The CDR3 DNA reads as TGTGCCAGCAGCCAAGGACTAGCGGGGGGGGGAATGAAAAAGTTCTTC.

The V gene is TRBV7-9, the J gene TRBJ2-5, with 8 positions matching TRBD1. V lost 1 base to trimming and J lost 2 bases; unmatched junction nucleotides: 6. Germline loops: CDR1 SEHNR, CDR2 FQNEAQ (reference sequence). There are 16 residues in the CDR3. CDR3 bases: TGTGCCAGCAGCTTAGTAGACAGGGGACTTCAAGAGACCCAGTACTTC. Translation: CASSLVDRGLQETQYF.

The chain recombines TRBV7-9 with TRBJ1-6, with D possibly being TRBD1 (6 bases). V was cut by 4 bases and J by 6 bases, with 16 bases left in between. From germline, CDR1 is SEHNR and CDR2 FQNEAQ (reference sequence). This CDR3 is built from 16 residues. The CDR3 DNA reads as TGTGCCAGCAGCTCTGACAGGCCCAACCTTAATTCACCCCTCCACTTT. It codes for CASSSDRPNLNSPLHF.

The count of this clone is one. The chain carries TRBV2 and TRBJ2-7, with 7 bases lining up with TRBD2. CDR1 is SNHLY and CDR2 is FYNNEI in the germline V gene. The CDR3 runs 13 residues. Trimming cost V 3 bases and J 3 bases; bases outside gene matches: 2. The CDR3 DNA is TGTGCCAGCAGTGATCGGGGGGACTACGAGCAGTACTTC. This encodes CASSDRGDYEQYF.

The V and J genes are TRBV18 and TRBJ2-7; TRBD1 matches 12 bases. The CDR3 spans 16 residues. V dropped 0 bases and J dropped 7; count of bases not matched to a gene: 7. Germline V gives CDR1 KGHSH, CDR2 LQKENI. The CDR3 DNA reads TGTGCCAGCTCACCACCGGGCCGGGACAGGGGGCGAGAGCAGTACTTC. This sequence encodes CASSPPGRDRGREQYF. The complete variable domain, with remaining parts taken from reference TRBV18 and TRBJ2-7, reads NAGVMQNPRHLVRRRGQEARLRCSPMKGHSHVYWYRQLPEEGLKFMVYLQKENIIDESGMPKERFSAEFPKEGPSILRIQQVVRGDSAAYFCASSPPGRDRGREQYFGPGTRLTVT.

This sequence joins TRBV27 and TRBJ2-7, with a tentative D call TRBD1 (5 bases). The CDR3 length is 14 residues. Germline CDR1 and CDR2: MNHEY and SMNVEV (reference sequence). V was shortened by 6 bases and J by 0 bases, with 12 bases between the two germline ends. DNA of the CDR3: TGTGCCAGCAGCCAGACAGCAGTCTCCTACGAGCAGTACTTC. Residues: CASSQTAVSYEQYF.

The rearrangement joins TRBV6-5 to TRBJ2-1; 9 bases fit TRBD2. This CDR3 region has 13 residues. Germline lookup yields CDR1 MNHEY and CDR2 SVGAGI. The V and J ends lost 6 bases and 8 bases, in that order; junction bases with no gene match: 5. DNA of the CDR3: TGTGCCAGCAGATGGACTAGCGCCGATGAGCAGTTCTTC. Amino acid sequence: CASRWTSADEQFF.

The rearrangement uses TRBV29-1 and TRBJ2-3; D gene unclear. The germline gives CDR1 SQVTM, CDR2 ANQGSEA. V was pared by 6 bases and J by 5 bases, with 12 bases between. The CDR3 is 12 residues long. The CDR3 bases are TGCAGCGTCGGTGGATTCGGAGATACGCAGTATTTT. Translated: CSVGGFGDTQYF.

This clone was picked up one time. CDR3 nucleotides: TGTGCCAGCAGCGTCGGGGGCACAGATACGCAGTATTTT. This encodes CASSVGGTDTQYF. The rearrangement joins TRBV9 to TRBJ2-3; a weak D match, TRBD2 (5 bases). V shed 2 bases and J shed 1 base, with 5 bases lying between them. The CDR3 spans 13 residues. Germline V gene lookup returns CDR1 SGDLS and CDR2 YYNGEE.

The genes are TRBV28 and TRBJ1-2; D is possibly TRBD1 (5 bases). This CDR3 spans 13 amino acids. The germline V gene has CDR1 MDHEN and CDR2 SYDVKM. The V end lost 11 bases, the J end lost 8 bases, and 21 bases lay between the germline ends. The chain's CDR3 is CAGGRPQGHGYTF. CDR3 DNA: TGTGCCGGGGGGAGGCCCCAAGGCCACGGCTACACCTTC.

The chain employs TRBV4-3 and TRBJ2-5; 7 nucleotides match TRBD1. The CDR3 sequence is 16 residues long. The V and J ends lost 2 bases and 2 bases, in that order; junction bases with no gene match: 8. Looked up from germline, CDR1 is LGHNA and CDR2 is YSLEER. The DNA of the CDR3 is TGCGCCAGCAGCCAACGGGACAGCGACCTTCAAGAGACCCAGTACTTC. Translation: CASSQRDSDLQETQYF.

Here the CDR3 reads CASSLDNSPLHF. The CDR3 nucleotides are TGCGCCAGCAGCTTGGATAATTCACCCCTCCACTTT. The chain joins TRBV5-1 to TRBJ1-6; D gene ambiguous. The germline CDR1 and CDR2 sequences are SGHRS and YFSETQ. CDR3 length: 12 amino acids. Trimming left V 0 bases short and J 5 bases short, with 0 bases between.

J is TRBJ2-5 and V is TRBV7-2; D remains unclear. The CDR3 consists of 13 residues. Germline values: CDR1 SGHTA, CDR2 FQGNSA. Trimming stripped 0 bases from V and 5 bases from J, with 7 bases between. CDR3 in DNA: TGTGCCAGCAGCTTAGCCTTGGCCGAGACCCAGTACTTC. It yields the protein CASSLALAETQYF.